These 12 T cell receptor beta chains were all obtained from the same sample, sequenced in a study of blood T cells in healthy people across ages. With a J-beta primer mix and a sample-barcoded 5' primer, a second PCR ran about 7 to 12 cycles. TCRdb independently ran MiXCR on the 5' RACE reads; one entry per CDR3 protein. The sample lists roughly 1,100,000 distinct CDR3 sequences, less than 25% occurring once. The sample also formed part of further work on T cells of mothers and their children.

The sequencing sample was made of blood. Every receptor here comes from a girl aged 2 to 9 in good health.

For this clonotype: The junction departs from the called germline gene at one end, perhaps through a read error. The V call is TRBV7-7, the J call TRBJ2-3; TRBD2 agrees at 10 bases. Germline V gene sequence: CDR1 SSHAT, CDR2 FNYEAQ (reference sequence). CDR3 length equals 16 residues. The CDR3 loop reads CASSSAPSGGADTQYF. CDR3 coding DNA: TGTGCTAGCAGCTCAGCCCCTAGCGGGGGTGCAGATACGCAGTATTTT.

This clonotype occurred a few times. Compared with germline, one end of the junction differs, possibly owing to a read error. The rearrangement uses TRBV20-1 and TRBJ1-1; D unresolved. The CDR3 is made up of 14 amino acids. Germline assignment: CDR1 DFQATT and CDR2 SNEGSKA (reference sequence). DNA of the CDR3: TGCAGTGCTAGAGATTGGGGAACCCGGACTGAAGCCTTCTTT. It is translated as CSARDWGTRTEAFF.

The rearrangement uses TRBV4-2 and TRBJ1-2; 9 bases are shared with TRBD1. Trimming took 2 bases from V and 6 from J; bases not matched to a gene: 7. Germline V lookup: CDR1 LGHNA, CDR2 YNFKEQ. The CDR3 extends over 15 amino acids. The CDR3: CASSQSLTGGNGYTF. For the CDR3, the DNA is TGTGCCAGCAGCCAAAGCCTTACAGGGGGCAATGGCTACACCTTC.

CDR3 region: CATSDLGTLSSYNEQFF. DNA for the CDR3: TGTGCCACCAGTGATTTGGGGACGCTGAGCTCCTACAATGAGCAGTTCTTC. The J gene is TRBJ2-1, the V gene TRBV24-1; TRBD1 or TRBD2 may be the D gene (5 bases each). Germline lookup yields CDR1 KGHDR and CDR2 SFDVKD. This CDR3 is 17 amino acids long. Trimming cost V 0 bases and J 0 bases, with 11 bases left between them.

Ten or more counts support this clonotype. The chain recombines TRBV11-2 with TRBJ2-7; D is unclear. V shed 6 bases and J shed 7 bases, with 19 bases lying between them. The CDR3 consists of 14 residues. Germline loops: CDR1 SGHAT, CDR2 FQNNGV. Written as DNA, the CDR3 is TGTGCCAGCAGTCAAGGCGGTGGTTTTGGGGAGCAGTACTTC. Translation: CASSQGGGFGEQYF. The variable domain in full, with the rest retrieved from reference TRBV11-2 and TRBJ2-7, is EAGVAQSPRYKIIEKRQSVAFWCNPISGHATLYWYQQILGQGPKLLIQFQNNGVVDDSQLPKDRFSAERLKGVDSTLKIQPAKLEDSAVYLCASSQGGGFGEQYFGPGTRLTVT.

The chain employs TRBV11-2 and TRBJ1-1; perhaps TRBD1 as D (5 bases). Trimming took 3 bases from V and 11 from J, leaving 16 bases between them. CDR3 size: 13 residues. CDR1 and CDR2 from the germline V gene are SGHAT and FQNNGV. The CDR3: CASSLTADPRAFF. CDR3 coding DNA: TGTGCCAGCAGCTTGACAGCAGACCCGCGGGCTTTCTTT.

V gene TRBV7-9 combines with J gene TRBJ2-7; 9 bases map to TRBD1. The germline CDR1 and CDR2 sequences are SEHNR and FQNEAQ (reference sequence). Unmatched junction bases numbered 13, after V lost 5 bases and J lost 5 bases. This CDR3 contains 16 residues. The CDR3 DNA follows: TGTGCCAGCAGCATTACAGGGGGCGCGAAGCCGCACGAGCAGTACTTC. As protein: CASSITGGAKPHEQYF. Supplemented by reference TRBV7-9 and TRBJ2-7, the full variable domain reads DTGVSQNPRHKITKRGQNVTFRCDPISEHNRLYWYRQTLGQGPEFLTYFQNEAQLEKSRLLSDRFSAERPKGSFSTLEIQRTEQGDSAMYLCASSITGGAKPHEQYFGPGTRLTVT.

This clonotype has more than one count but fewer than ten. The chain links TRBV4-2 to TRBJ2-1; 11 bases are shared with TRBD2. CDR1 and CDR2 (germline): LGHNA, YNFKEQ. The CDR3 sequence is 16 residues long. V shed 6 bases and J 4 bases; nucleotides not matched to a gene: 8. CDR3 bases: TGTGCCAGCAGTCGAAATAGCGGGAGGGTATACAATGAGCAGTTCTTC. Its translation: CASSRNSGRVYNEQFF.

This clonotype was counted only a few times. J is TRBJ1-2 and V is TRBV28; tentatively, D is TRBD1 (5 bases). Between the trimmed V and J ends, which lost 4 bases and 6 bases, there was a span of 18 bases. Germline CDR1 reads MDHEN; CDR2 reads SYDVKM. The CDR3 is 15 amino acids. Here the CDR3 reads CASSSTAPISHGYTF. The CDR3 nucleotides read TGTGCCAGCAGTTCGACAGCCCCGATTTCTCATGGCTACACCTTC.

CDR3 in DNA: TGTGCCAGCAGCTTACAACACCCGAACACTGAAGCTTTCTTT. Its protein product is CASSLQHPNTEAFF. V usage is TRBV11-3 and J usage is TRBJ1-1; D remains ambiguous. V lost 2 bases and J 1 base, leaving 8 bases between the germline ends. Germline V lookup: CDR1 SGHNT, CDR2 YENEEA. The CDR3 totals 14 residues.

V and J are TRBV24-1 and TRBJ1-1; D is undetermined. The CDR3 runs 15 residues. Germline V gene sequence: CDR1 KGHDR, CDR2 SFDVKD. V lost 3 bases, J lost 1 base, and 11 bases lay in between. CDR3 amino acids: CATSDGQEGNTEAFF. The CDR3, as DNA: TGTGCCACCAGTGATGGGCAGGAGGGGAACACTGAAGCTTTCTTT.

The chain links TRBV11-1 to TRBJ2-1, with D tentatively TRBD1 or TRBD2 (5 bases each). Germline V lookup: CDR1 SGHAT, CDR2 FQDESV (reference sequence). CDR3 length: 17 residues. V dropped 4 bases and J dropped 0 bases, with 16 bases sitting between them. The CDR3 DNA is TGTGCCAGCAGCTCGAACGGGGCAAGAAGCTCCTACAATGAGCAGTTCTTC. Translation gives CASSSNGARSSYNEQFF.